The rows below give T cell receptor beta chains drawn from one sample of a study of T-cell reconstitution after alpha-beta-depleted transplantation in children. Via MiXCR, TCRdb re-called the PCR reads, giving one row per CDR3 protein. The table has a few hundred thousand distinct CDR3 sequences, over 9.5% seen once; the top ten hold approximately 5.4%. The starting material was PBMCs from the stem cell graft donor, obtained from the stem cell graft. Receptors originate from a human donor who donated a stem cell graft to a child with SCID. Both conserved end residues are part of each CDR3. Each record gives: CDR3 DNA, CDR3 protein, clone size, V gene, D gene, J gene. D genes are given only for firm matches. Not every row has a clone size; where given, it reads once, few, many or a size class.

CDR3 DNA: TGCGCCAGCAGCTTCGGGACGGGAAAAGCTAACTATGGCTACACCTTC; CDR3 protein: CASSFGTGKANYGYTF; clone size: -; V gene: TRBV5-1; D gene: -; J gene: TRBJ1-2
CDR3 DNA: TGTGCCAGCAGCGCCGACACTGAAGCTTTCTTT; CDR3 protein: CASSADTEAFF; clone size: many; V gene: TRBV7-9; D gene: -; J gene: TRBJ1-1
CDR3 DNA: TGTGCCAGCAGCTTTCCCGCTCAGGGGAGCTATGGCTACACCTTC; CDR3 protein: CASSFPAQGSYGYTF; clone size: many; V gene: TRBV7-8; D gene: -; J gene: TRBJ1-2
CDR3 DNA: TGTGCCACCCTCGACGCAGCTAACTATGGCTACACCTTC; CDR3 protein: CATLDAANYGYTF; clone size: many; V gene: TRBV10-3; D gene: -; J gene: TRBJ1-2
CDR3 DNA: TGTGCCAGCAGTGACAGAGTTAATGAAAAACTGTTTTTT; CDR3 protein: CASSDRVNEKLFF; clone size: -; V gene: TRBV6-6; D gene: -; J gene: TRBJ1-4
CDR3 DNA: TGTGCCAGCAGTTTAGTGGTTGAGCAGTTCTTC; CDR3 protein: CASSLVVEQFF; clone size: many; V gene: TRBV12-3/TRBV12-4; D gene: -; J gene: TRBJ2-1
CDR3 DNA: TGTGCCAGCAGTGGGGAGACTGAAGCTTTCTTT; CDR3 protein: CASSGETEAFF; clone size: many; V gene: TRBV2; D gene: -; J gene: TRBJ1-1
CDR3 DNA: TGTGCCACCAGTGATCCCGGCCGGCGCGGATTTCCCCAAGAGACCCAGTACTTC; CDR3 protein: CATSDPGRRGFPQETQYF; clone size: many; V gene: TRBV24-1; D gene: -; J gene: TRBJ2-5
CDR3 DNA: TGTGCCGTATGGGAGAACACTGAAGCTTTCTTT; CDR3 protein: CAVWENTEAFF; clone size: many; V gene: TRBV19; D gene: -; J gene: TRBJ1-1
CDR3 DNA: TGTGCCAGCAGCCCCCGGCCAGGGGGGTACACTGAAGCTTTCTTT; CDR3 protein: CASSPRPGGYTEAFF; clone size: many; V gene: TRBV9; D gene: TRBD1; J gene: TRBJ1-1
CDR3 DNA: TGTGCCAGCAGGATAGCGGGGGGCCAAGAGACCCAGTACTTC; CDR3 protein: CASRIAGGQETQYF; clone size: few; V gene: TRBV12-3/TRBV12-4; D gene: TRBD2; J gene: TRBJ2-5
CDR3 DNA: TGCAGTGCTAGAGATTGGGACTATGGCTACACCTTC; CDR3 protein: CSARDWDYGYTF; clone size: many; V gene: TRBV20-1; D gene: -; J gene: TRBJ1-2
CDR3 DNA: TGTGCCAGCAGTTACTTGGACAAGAACACTGAAGCTTTCTTT; CDR3 protein: CASSYLDKNTEAFF; clone size: many; V gene: TRBV6-5; D gene: -; J gene: TRBJ1-1
CDR3 DNA: TGCGCCAGCAGCCTCTCGGATCTGGGCGATGGCTACACCTTC; CDR3 protein: CASSLSDLGDGYTF; clone size: many; V gene: TRBV5-1; D gene: -; J gene: TRBJ1-2
CDR3 DNA: TGTGCCAGCAGTTTCCTACCGGGGGTAGCGGGCTCGAACACCGGGGAGCTGTTTTTT; CDR3 protein: CASSFLPGVAGSNTGELFF; clone size: many; V gene: TRBV27; D gene: TRBD2; J gene: TRBJ2-2
CDR3 DNA: TGCGCCAGCAGCCAGGGACAGGGGGCGCACACCGGGGAGCTGTTTTTT; CDR3 protein: CASSQGQGAHTGELFF; clone size: many; V gene: TRBV5-1; D gene: TRBD1; J gene: TRBJ2-2
CDR3 DNA: TGTGCCAGCAGCTTAGGTGCGGGGCAAGAGACCCAGTACTTC; CDR3 protein: CASSLGAGQETQYF; clone size: many; V gene: TRBV7-8; D gene: -; J gene: TRBJ2-5
CDR3 DNA: TGTGCCAGCAGTTTCGGAGACGGGACCTACGAGCAGTACTTC; CDR3 protein: CASSFGDGTYEQYF; clone size: many; V gene: TRBV28; D gene: -; J gene: TRBJ2-7
CDR3 DNA: TGTGCCAGTACCCGGGGAGCTACTAGCACAGATACGCAGTATTTT; CDR3 protein: CASTRGATSTDTQYF; clone size: many; V gene: TRBV19; D gene: -; J gene: TRBJ2-3
CDR3 DNA: TGTGCCAGCAGCTCGCGACTAGCGGGGGTGGAGACCCAGTACTTC; CDR3 protein: CASSSRLAGVETQYF; clone size: many; V gene: TRBV9; D gene: TRBD2; J gene: TRBJ2-5
CDR3 DNA: TGTGCCAGCAGCACCGGGACAGGGGGCAACACCGGGGAGCTGTTTTTT; CDR3 protein: CASSTGTGGNTGELFF; clone size: many; V gene: TRBV7-9; D gene: TRBD1; J gene: TRBJ2-2
CDR3 DNA: TGTGCCAGCAGCCAGACCCGACAGGGCCTCTATGGCTACACCTTC; CDR3 protein: CASSQTRQGLYGYTF; clone size: many; V gene: TRBV7-2; D gene: TRBD1; J gene: TRBJ1-2
CDR3 DNA: TGCAGTGCTGAGGGACTAGCGGGGGGTAGAGAGACCCAGTACTTC; CDR3 protein: CSAEGLAGGRETQYF; clone size: many; V gene: TRBV20-1; D gene: TRBD2; J gene: TRBJ2-5
CDR3 DNA: TGCAGTGCTAGAAGCGGGGGAGATCAAGAGACCCAGTACTTC; CDR3 protein: CSARSGGDQETQYF; clone size: many; V gene: TRBV20-1; D gene: TRBD2; J gene: TRBJ2-5
CDR3 DNA: TGTGCCAGCAGCCGGACAGGATTTTTTTACGAGCAGTACTTC; CDR3 protein: CASSRTGFFYEQYF; clone size: many; V gene: TRBV3-1; D gene: TRBD1; J gene: TRBJ2-7
CDR3 DNA: TGCGCCAGCAGCTTCGCCAGCAACTCTGGAAACACCATATATTTT; CDR3 protein: CASSFASNSGNTIYF; clone size: many; V gene: TRBV5-1; D gene: -; J gene: TRBJ1-3
CDR3 DNA: TGCGCCAGCAGCTTGGTTCGGGGGCGCCGGGATGAGCAGTTCTTC; CDR3 protein: CASSLVRGRRDEQFF; clone size: many; V gene: TRBV5-1; D gene: -; J gene: TRBJ2-1
CDR3 DNA: TGCAGTGCTAGAGACCCCGGTTTTCTTGGCTCCCGAAGCGGGACCCAGTACTTC; CDR3 protein: CSARDPGFLGSRSGTQYF; clone size: many; V gene: TRBV20-1; D gene: -; J gene: TRBJ2-5
CDR3 DNA: TGTGCCAGCAGCTTAGTTGGGCAGGCCGTGACTGAAGCTTTCTTT; CDR3 protein: CASSLVGQAVTEAFF; clone size: -; V gene: TRBV7-8; D gene: -; J gene: TRBJ1-1
CDR3 DNA: TGCAGTGCTGGGACTCTCGGAGAGGCAGGGTGGACCGGGGAGCTGTTTTTT; CDR3 protein: CSAGTLGEAGWTGELFF; clone size: many; V gene: TRBV20-1; D gene: -; J gene: TRBJ2-2
CDR3 DNA: TGTGCCAGCAGCTTGAGCCCCAGGAGCGGGGGTTGGGAGACCCAGTACTTC; CDR3 protein: CASSLSPRSGGWETQYF; clone size: -; V gene: TRBV7-9; D gene: TRBD2; J gene: TRBJ2-5
CDR3 DNA: TGCGCCAGCAGCCAAGATCTCGGGGCCACCGGGCTTGAAGCTTTCTTT; CDR3 protein: CASSQDLGATGLEAFF; clone size: many; V gene: TRBV4-1; D gene: -; J gene: TRBJ1-1
CDR3 DNA: TGTGCCAGCAGGGGGCAAGCAGGGGGACTGTTTTTT; CDR3 protein: CASRGQAGGLFF; clone size: few; V gene: TRBV11-2; D gene: TRBD1; J gene: TRBJ1-4
CDR3 DNA: TGCAGTGCCCCTGCGTTGGGTGAGACCCAGTACTTC; CDR3 protein: CSAPALGETQYF; clone size: many; V gene: TRBV20-1; D gene: -; J gene: TRBJ2-5
CDR3 DNA: TGTGCCACCAGTGATTCGGGACAGGGATTCAATGAGCAGTTCTTC; CDR3 protein: CATSDSGQGFNEQFF; clone size: many; V gene: TRBV24-1; D gene: TRBD1; J gene: TRBJ2-1
CDR3 DNA: TGTGCCACCAGCAGAGTTAGGGTGCAGGGAAGGCCCCAGCATTTT; CDR3 protein: CATSRVRVQGRPQHF; clone size: many; V gene: TRBV15; D gene: -; J gene: TRBJ1-5
CDR3 DNA: TGTGCCAGCAGTTCTCGGGTAGATACGCAGTATTTT; CDR3 protein: CASSSRVDTQYF; clone size: many; V gene: TRBV12-3/TRBV12-4; D gene: -; J gene: TRBJ2-3
CDR3 DNA: TGTGCCAGCAGCGACAGGGCGGCCGGGGAGCTGTTTTTT; CDR3 protein: CASSDRAAGELFF; clone size: -; V gene: TRBV28; D gene: TRBD1; J gene: TRBJ2-2
CDR3 DNA: TGTGCCAGCAGCAACCGCAGGGAGCTTAATGAAAAACTGTTTTTT; CDR3 protein: CASSNRRELNEKLFF; clone size: -; V gene: TRBV5-6; D gene: -; J gene: TRBJ1-4
CDR3 DNA: TGCAGTGCTAGAGTACGGCAGGGGGGGACATTGAACACTGAAGCTTTCTTT; CDR3 protein: CSARVRQGGTLNTEAFF; clone size: many; V gene: TRBV20-1; D gene: TRBD1; J gene: TRBJ1-1
CDR3 DNA: TGTGCCATCAGTGCGGACGGAGGCAATGAGCAGTTCTTC; CDR3 protein: CAISADGGNEQFF; clone size: many; V gene: TRBV10-3; D gene: -; J gene: TRBJ2-1
CDR3 DNA: TGTGCCAGCAGCGACAGGGAGTACAATGAGCAGTTCTTC; CDR3 protein: CASSDREYNEQFF; clone size: once; V gene: TRBV9; D gene: -; J gene: TRBJ2-1
CDR3 DNA: TGTGCCAGCAGCTTAGCACCCCCTCAGACAGCCTTCTCCTACGAGCAGTACTTC; CDR3 protein: CASSLAPPQTAFSYEQYF; clone size: -; V gene: TRBV7-6; D gene: -; J gene: TRBJ2-7
CDR3 DNA: TGTGCCAGCAGGGGGGAGGCGGCTGGAAACACCATATATTTT; CDR3 protein: CASRGEAAGNTIYF; clone size: many; V gene: TRBV7-9; D gene: -; J gene: TRBJ1-3
CDR3 DNA: TGTGCCAGCACCTACACAGGGGCCCACTCTGGGGCCAACGTCCTGACTTTC; CDR3 protein: CASTYTGAHSGANVLTF; clone size: many; V gene: TRBV11-2; D gene: TRBD1; J gene: TRBJ2-6
CDR3 DNA: TGCGCCAGCAGCTTGATGACGGGTCAGCCCCAGCATTTT; CDR3 protein: CASSLMTGQPQHF; clone size: many; V gene: TRBV5-1; D gene: -; J gene: TRBJ1-5
CDR3 DNA: TGTGCCAGCATGCTAGCGGGGGGCACAACCTACGAGCAGTACTTC; CDR3 protein: CASMLAGGTTYEQYF; clone size: many; V gene: TRBV27; D gene: TRBD2; J gene: TRBJ2-7
CDR3 DNA: TGTGCCAGCAGCTTTTGGGGGACCGGGGCCAACGTCCTGACTTTC; CDR3 protein: CASSFWGTGANVLTF; clone size: -; V gene: TRBV7-8; D gene: -; J gene: TRBJ2-6